The clone carrying this T cell receptor beta chain has a single count. At one of its ends the junction is not consistent with the germline gene, which may arise from a read error. This sample also contains other DNA sequences that code for the same CDR3. The CDR3 length is 18 residues. The V gene's germline CDR1 is SGHAT and CDR2 FQNNGV. This specimen belongs to a study of blood T cell repertoires in COVID-19. The table came from immunoSEQ multiplex PCR; TCRdb's copy has only in-frame clones and leaves some out. Of hundreds of thousands of clones in the sample, approximately 87% were seen once. Patients in Seattle were enrolled during active infection, then followed longitudinally.

The clonotype originates from a woman aged 50 to 65 with COVID-19, enrolled during active disease. The rearrangement uses TRBV11-2 and TRBJ2-5, with D possibly being TRBD2 (6 bases). The sample consisted of peripheral blood. In DNA, the CDR3 is TGTGCTAGCAGCTGGGGTCGGTCAGGCGGGTTTAGCGGAGAGACCCAGTACTTC. This codes for CASSWGRSGGFSGETQYF.